The 13 T cell receptor beta chains given below trace back to one sample, sequenced in a study of metastatic and nonmetastatic thyroid tumors. TCRdb re-called the PCR reads through MiXCR. This table has fewer than 55,000 clones, around 17% appearing once. Prior to thyroid surgery, none of the patients had received any treatment. Input material: blood. The receptors derive from a female donor with papillary thyroid cancer or a benign thyroid nodule (not recorded which). Some clones in this sample may be carry-over from other donors' samples.

This clone was picked up many times. The genes are TRBV12-3 or TRBV12-4 and TRBJ2-5, with D perhaps TRBD2 (5 bases). Trimming left V 1 base short and J 2 bases short, with 17 bases between. CDR3 length equals 17 residues. CDR3 sequence: CASSLGRDLAVQETQYF. The CDR3 region has the DNA TGTGCCAGCAGTTTAGGACGGGATTTGGCGGTACAAGAGACCCAGTACTTC.

This clone appeared many times. This sequence joins TRBV5-1 and TRBJ2-3, with TRBD1 matching over 12 bases. Trimming cost V 4 bases and J 5 bases; bases outside gene matches: 8. Germline assignment: CDR1 SGHRS and CDR2 YFSETQ. There are 16 residues in the CDR3. CDR3 in amino acids: CASSLPGQGAGDTQYF. CDR3 sequence (DNA): TGCGCCAGCAGCCTACCGGGACAGGGGGCAGGAGATACGCAGTATTTT. Combining the CDR3 with reference TRBV5-1 and TRBJ2-3 gives the whole variable domain KAGVTQTPRYLIKTRGQQVTLSCSPISGHRSVSWYQQTPGQGLQFLFEYFSETQRNKGNFPGRFSGRQFSNSRSEMNVSTLELGDSALYLCASSLPGQGAGDTQYFGPGTRLTVL.

The chain combines TRBV30 with TRBJ2-5, with D possibly being TRBD1 (6 bases). The CDR3 is 15 amino acids. Deletions cut 2 bases from V and 9 bases from J, with 22 bases between. CDR1 and CDR2 from the germline V gene are GTSNPN and SVGIG (reference sequence). The CDR3 spells CAWSTEQGFKQAQYF. The CDR3 region has the DNA TGTGCCTGGAGTACTGAACAGGGCTTTAAGCAGGCCCAGTACTTC.

This clone was recorded a few times. The germline gene is not matched at one end of the junction; a read error may be the cause. The gene calls are TRBV6-2 or TRBV6-3 and TRBJ1-2; tentatively, D is TRBD1 (6 bases). Germline V gives CDR1 MNHEY, CDR2 SVGEGT. This CDR3 is built from 16 residues. CDR3 coding DNA: TGTGCCGGCAGTTACTACCCGTACAGGGTGCTCGAGGGCTACACCTTC. This gives the protein CAGSYYPYRVLEGYTF.

Concerning this clone itself: Because the CDR3 is missing its conserved closing phenylalanine or tryptophan, this is likely a read error. The limits of the CDR3 on the DNA are not certain, so only TCRdb's listed CDR3 is given. The rearrangement joins TRBV6-4 to TRBJ2-1; TRBD1 is the table's D call, not checked against the DNA. Ends included, the CDR3 has 13 residues. Germline CDR1 reads MRHNA; CDR2 reads SNTAGT. CDR3 sequence: CASSELGGYEQHL.

The J gene is TRBJ2-2, the V gene TRBV6-2 or TRBV6-3, with 10 positions matching TRBD2. The CDR3 runs to 15 residues. J gave up 3 bases and V 4 bases, and 2 bases lay outside the gene matches. Looked up from germline, CDR1 is MNHEY and CDR2 is SVGEGT. The CDR3 sequence: CASSSGTSDTGELFF. In nucleotides, the CDR3 is TGTGCCAGCAGTTCGGGGACTAGCGACACCGGGGAGCTGTTTTTT.

Details on this clone: A much larger clone lies a single base off, so this may be a read error. This chain links TRBV10-1 with TRBJ2-7, with TRBD2 matching 9 bases. This CDR3 has 15 amino acids. Germline assignment: CDR1 WNHNN and CDR2 SYGVQD (reference sequence). This chain's CDR3 is CASSDGLASRGEQYF. In DNA, the CDR3 is TGCGCCAGCAGTGATGGACTAGCGTCCCGAGGGGAGCAGTATTTC.

This clone was detected many times. The J gene is TRBJ2-3, the V gene TRBV27; D not certain. The CDR3 consists of 14 residues. Germline V CDR1 and CDR2: MNHEY, SMNVEV (reference sequence). Trimming pared 3 bases from V and 2 bases from J, leaving 9 bases between. Written as DNA, the CDR3 is TGTGCCAGCAGTTTTACGGGCGTCACAGATACGCAGTATTTT. It encodes CASSFTGVTDTQYF.

The rearrangement uses TRBV6-1 and TRBJ2-1; D is possibly TRBD1 (5 bases). CDR1 and CDR2 (germline): MNHNS, SASEGT. The CDR3 totals 14 residues. V was shortened by 5 bases and J by 8 bases, with 16 bases between the two germline ends. The CDR3 loop is CASSTAGFRDEQFF. The CDR3 DNA is TGTGCCAGCAGTACTGCAGGGTTTCGGGATGAGCAGTTCTTC.

About this clone itself: Compared with germline, one end of the junction differs, possibly owing to a read error. The chain has TRBV7-7 and TRBJ2-1; 7 bases are shared with TRBD1. The CDR3 sequence is 14 residues long. CDR1 and CDR2 (germline): SSHAT, FNYEAQ (reference sequence). CDR3 residues: CASSFGGQNNEQFF. DNA for the CDR3: TGTGCTAGCAGCTTTGGGGGACAGAACAATGAGCAGTTCTTC.

The rearrangement links TRBV6-1 to TRBJ2-7, with D unresolved. With 8 bases removed from V and 4 bases from J, the gap between germline ends came to 9 bases. Germline CDR1 MNHNS, CDR2 SASEGT. This CDR3 is built from 11 residues. The CDR3 sequence is CASVIGYEQYF. DNA for the CDR3: TGTGCCAGCGTGATAGGGTACGAGCAGTACTTC.

At least ten counts were recorded for this clone. This chain uses TRBV19 with TRBJ2-3; tentative D call: TRBD1 (5 bases). In germline, CDR1 is LNHDA, CDR2 SQIVND (reference sequence). Trimming removed 1 base at V and 2 bases at J, with 16 bases between. CDR3 size: 17 residues. For the CDR3, the DNA is TGTGCCAGTAGTATAGGAGGACACCGGACATACACAGATACGCAGTATTTT. Translated: CASSIGGHRTYTDTQYF.

This clone was picked up many times. This same CDR3 is encoded by further DNA sequences in the sample. The V gene is TRBV11-2, the J gene TRBJ2-7, with a possible D match to TRBD1 (5 bases). V lost 0 bases, J lost 5 bases, and 8 bases lay in between. This CDR3 comprises 13 residues. The germline gives CDR1 SGHAT, CDR2 FQNNGV. The CDR3 DNA reads as TGTGCCAGCAGCTTAGACAGGGAAGACGAGCAGTACTTC. Translating it yields CASSLDREDEQYF.